This T cell receptor (beta chain) originates from a study of blood T cell repertoires in COVID-19. Profiled with immunoSEQ multiplex PCR; TCRdb holds only in-frame clones, not every one. The sample has 150,000 to 200,000 clones, over 70% seen once. This clone appeared a single time. This CDR3 region has 13 residues. V shed 8 bases and J 2 bases; nucleotides not matched to a gene: 7. Germline V gene sequence: CDR1 SGHRS, CDR2 YFSETQ. V is TRBV5-1 and J is TRBJ2-7; 7 nucleotides match TRBD1. The source is a woman at least 80 years old with active or convalescent COVID-19. The sequenced material came from peripheral blood. The CDR3 loop is CASAYQGAYEQYF. The CDR3 nucleotides read TGCGCCAGTGCCTACCAGGGGGCCTACGAGCAGTACTTC.